This TCR beta chain was recorded in a study of T cells in Graves' hyperthyroidism and ophthalmopathy. Study-wide background: Peripheral blood sampling occurred at initial diagnosis, before any treatment.

Regions amplified from RNA transcripts were the TCR beta CDR3 regions. TCR CDR3 regions were first amplified by RT-PCR with HTBI primers. MiXCR, run by TCRdb on the multiplex PCR reads, gives a single entry per CDR3 protein. The table has 150,000 or so distinct CDR3 sequences, about 20% seen once. This clonotype was recorded at least ten times. Its antigen is still unknown. Germline CDR1 SGHVS, CDR2 FQNEAQ. This CDR3 is 15 amino acids long. V was cut by 0 bases and J by 0 bases, with 6 bases left in between. Study conclusions and caveats: Blood held most thyroid clonotypes expanded above 0.001 frequency.

PBMCs came from over 8.5 ml fresh peripheral blood. The origin of this receptor is a woman aged 45 to 65 with Graves' hyperthyroidism that later progressed to Graves' ophthalmopathy. The chain combines TRBV7-8 with TRBJ1-5; D unclear. The material sequenced was blood. The CDR3 loop reads CASSLAGNSNQPQHF. Here the CDR3 DNA reads TGTGCCAGCAGCTTAGCAGGAAATAGCAATCAGCCCCAGCATTTT.